The 8 T cell receptor beta chains presented below share a single source sample, sequenced in a study of T cell clones after liver transplantation. Using immunoSEQ multiplex PCR, the repertoire was profiled, and TCRdb retains in-frame clones only, with some absent. The table has 95,000 to 110,000 clones, about 81% seen once. Here the sequenced sample was CD4+ T cells from blood, taken 45 to 50 months after liver transplant. The origin of the receptors is a human patient who received a liver transplant. The graft donor may have contributed some T cells.

The chain joins TRBV19 to TRBJ1-2; the match to TRBD1 covers 10 bases. This CDR3 spans 12 amino acids. CDR1 is LNHDA and CDR2 is SQIVND in the germline V gene (reference sequence). V trimming: 10 bases; J trimming: 5 bases; junction bases outside the gene matches: 4. CDR3 protein: CATGDRGYGYTF. The DNA of the CDR3 is TGTGCCACCGGGGACAGGGGTTATGGCTACACCTTC.

The V call is TRBV11-3, the J call TRBJ1-1; no firm D call. The CDR3 is made up of 12 amino acids. V lost 2 bases to trimming and J lost 7 bases, with 8 bases between them. Germline-derived CDR1 and CDR2 are SGHNT and YENEEA. CDR3 nucleotides: TGTGCCAGCAGCTTAAACAACGGTGAAGCTTTCTTT. Encoded protein: CASSLNNGEAFF.

V and J are TRBV7-9 and TRBJ1-5; D is unclear. The CDR3 extends over 14 amino acids. Germline V gene lookup returns CDR1 SEHNR and CDR2 FQNEAQ (reference sequence). V was pared by 3 bases and J by 8 bases, with 14 bases between. The CDR3 DNA follows: TGTGCCAGCAGCTTGGACCTTCTAATGGAGCCCCAGCATTTT. Translation: CASSLDLLMEPQHF.

This clone was counted between two and nine times. J is TRBJ1-3 and V is TRBV18; the match to TRBD1 covers 9 bases. Germline values: CDR1 KGHSH, CDR2 LQKENI. V was clipped by 8 bases and J by 3 bases; unmatched bases: 11. CDR3 size: 16 residues. CDR3 loop: CASTHRDRENGNTIYF. DNA for the CDR3: TGTGCCAGCACCCACCGGGACAGGGAAAATGGAAACACCATATATTTT. Based on the CDR3 plus reference TRBV18 and TRBJ1-3, the full variable domain is NAGVMQNPRHLVRRRGQEARLRCSPMKGHSHVYWYRQLPEEGLKFMVYLQKENIIDESGMPKERFSAEFPKEGPSILRIQQVVRGDSAAYFCASTHRDRENGNTIYFGEGSWLTVV.

J is TRBJ1-3 and V is TRBV7-9; D gene uncertain. From germline, CDR1 is SEHNR and CDR2 FQNEAQ (reference sequence). Deletions cut 5 bases from V and 6 bases from J, with 14 bases between. CDR3 length equals 14 residues. The CDR3 spells CASSHARTLNTIYF. The CDR3 DNA reads as TGTGCCAGCAGCCATGCCAGGACGCTAAACACCATATATTTT.

The CDR3 reads CASSVPGLNTGELFF. CDR3 DNA: TGTGCCAGTAGTGTCCCGGGACTTAACACCGGGGAGCTGTTTTTT. The chain combines TRBV19 with TRBJ2-2, with D possibly being TRBD2 (6 bases). The V end was cut by 5 bases, the J end by 2 bases, with 12 bases between. Germline V gives CDR1 LNHDA, CDR2 SQIVND (reference sequence). The CDR3 covers 15 residues.

CDR3 coding DNA: TGTGCCAGCAGGGTCTACAGGGAAACCCTCCACTTT. As protein: CASRVYRETLHF. The chain recombines TRBV2 with TRBJ1-6, with D perhaps TRBD1 (6 bases). CDR1 is SNHLY, CDR2 FYNNEI, per germline. The CDR3 is 12 amino acids. V gave up 6 bases and J gave up 14 bases, with 14 bases separating them.

This chain joins TRBV5-1 and TRBJ2-1; 9 bases fit TRBD2. J was trimmed by 7 bases and V by 0 bases; bases with no gene match: 11. Germline loops: CDR1 SGHRS, CDR2 YFSETQ. This CDR3 is 17 amino acids long. In nucleotides, the CDR3 is TGCGCCAGCAGCTTGGCCCTTACGGCGGGGGGGCAAAATGAGCAGTTCTTC. This sequence encodes CASSLALTAGGQNEQFF. The entire variable domain, with the rest obtained from reference TRBV5-1 and TRBJ2-1, is as follows: KAGVTQTPRYLIKTRGQQVTLSCSPISGHRSVSWYQQTPGQGLQFLFEYFSETQRNKGNFPGRFSGRQFSNSRSEMNVSTLELGDSALYLCASSLALTAGGQNEQFFGPGTRLTVL.